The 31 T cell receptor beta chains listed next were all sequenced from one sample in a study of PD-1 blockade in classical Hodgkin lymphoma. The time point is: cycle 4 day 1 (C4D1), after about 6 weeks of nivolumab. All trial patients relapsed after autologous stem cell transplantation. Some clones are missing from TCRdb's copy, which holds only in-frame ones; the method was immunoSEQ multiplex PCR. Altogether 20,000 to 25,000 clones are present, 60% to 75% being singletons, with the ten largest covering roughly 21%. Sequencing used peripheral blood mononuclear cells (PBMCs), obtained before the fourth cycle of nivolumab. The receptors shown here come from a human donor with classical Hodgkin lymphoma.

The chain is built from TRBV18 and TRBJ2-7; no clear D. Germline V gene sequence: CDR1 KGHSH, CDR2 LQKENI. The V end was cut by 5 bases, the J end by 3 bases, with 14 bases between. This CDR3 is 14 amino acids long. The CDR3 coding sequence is TGTGCCAGCTCAAAAGACCAGTTTCTCTACGAGCAGTACTTC. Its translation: CASSKDQFLYEQYF. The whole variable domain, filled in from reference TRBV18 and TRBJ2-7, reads NAGVMQNPRHLVRRRGQEARLRCSPMKGHSHVYWYRQLPEEGLKFMVYLQKENIIDESGMPKERFSAEFPKEGPSILRIQQVVRGDSAAYFCASSKDQFLYEQYFGPGTRLTVT.

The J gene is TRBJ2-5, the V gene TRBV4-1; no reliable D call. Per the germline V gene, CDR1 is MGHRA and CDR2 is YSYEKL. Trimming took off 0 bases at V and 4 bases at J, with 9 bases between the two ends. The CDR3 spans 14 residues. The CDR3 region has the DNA TGCGCCAGCAGCCAAGACCGATCCCCAGAGACCCAGTACTTC. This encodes CASSQDRSPETQYF.

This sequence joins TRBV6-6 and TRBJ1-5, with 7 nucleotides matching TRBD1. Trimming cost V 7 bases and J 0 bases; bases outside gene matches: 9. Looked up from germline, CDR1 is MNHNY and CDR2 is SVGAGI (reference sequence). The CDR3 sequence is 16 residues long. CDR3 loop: CASTKGQVGSNQPQHF. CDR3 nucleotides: TGTGCCAGCACCAAAGGACAGGTTGGTAGCAATCAGCCCCAGCATTTT.

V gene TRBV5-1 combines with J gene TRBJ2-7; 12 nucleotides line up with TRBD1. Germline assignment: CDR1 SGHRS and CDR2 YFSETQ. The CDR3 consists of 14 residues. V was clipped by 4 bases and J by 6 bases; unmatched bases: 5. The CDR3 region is CASSTGQGAAEQYF. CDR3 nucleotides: TGCGCCAGCAGCACGGGACAGGGGGCGGCCGAGCAGTACTTC.

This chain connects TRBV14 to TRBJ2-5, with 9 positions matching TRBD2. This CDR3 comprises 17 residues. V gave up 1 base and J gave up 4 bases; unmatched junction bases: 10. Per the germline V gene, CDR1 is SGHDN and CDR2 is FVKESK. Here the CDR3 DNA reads TGTGCCAGCAGCCAAGGGGGTATAGCGGGAGTACGAGAGACCCAGTACTTC. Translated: CASSQGGIAGVRETQYF.

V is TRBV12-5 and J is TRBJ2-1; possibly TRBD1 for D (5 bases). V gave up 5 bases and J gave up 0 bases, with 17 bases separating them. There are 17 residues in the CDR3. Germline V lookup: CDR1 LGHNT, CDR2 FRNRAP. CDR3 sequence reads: CASGPTFGDSSYNEQFF. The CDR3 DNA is TGTGCTAGTGGTCCTACATTTGGCGACAGCTCCTACAATGAGCAGTTCTTC.

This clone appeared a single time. Here the CDR3 DNA reads TGTGCCATCAGTGAGGGGGCCGCCGGGGAGCTGTTTTTT. The encoded protein is CAISEGAAGELFF. The V and J genes are TRBV10-3 and TRBJ2-2; TRBD1 might be the D (5 bases). The CDR3 is 13 residues long. CDR1 and CDR2 (germline): ENHRY, SYGVKD. Trimming stripped 2 bases from V and 6 bases from J, with 7 bases between.

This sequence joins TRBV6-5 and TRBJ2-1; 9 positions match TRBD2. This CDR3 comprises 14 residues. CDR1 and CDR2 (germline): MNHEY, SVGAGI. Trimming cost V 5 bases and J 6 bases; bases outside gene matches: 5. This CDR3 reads CASSPATSGNEQFF. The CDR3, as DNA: TGTGCCAGCAGTCCTGCGACTAGCGGCAATGAGCAGTTCTTC.

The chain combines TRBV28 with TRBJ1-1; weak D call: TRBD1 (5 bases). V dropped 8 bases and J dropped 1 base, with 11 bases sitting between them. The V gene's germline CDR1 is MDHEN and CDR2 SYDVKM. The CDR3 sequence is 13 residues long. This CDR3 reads CASELQENTEAFF. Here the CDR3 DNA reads TGTGCCAGCGAGTTACAGGAGAACACTGAAGCTTTCTTT.

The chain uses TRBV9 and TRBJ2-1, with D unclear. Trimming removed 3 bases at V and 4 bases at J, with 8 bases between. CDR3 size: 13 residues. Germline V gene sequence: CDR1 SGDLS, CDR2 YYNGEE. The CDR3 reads CASSEATYNEQFF. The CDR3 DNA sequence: TGTGCCAGCAGCGAGGCTACTTACAATGAGCAGTTCTTC.

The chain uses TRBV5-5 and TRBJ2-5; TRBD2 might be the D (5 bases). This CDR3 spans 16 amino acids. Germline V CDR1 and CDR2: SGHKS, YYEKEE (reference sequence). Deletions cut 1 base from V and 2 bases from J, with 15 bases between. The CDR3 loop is CASSLSLRAAQETQYF. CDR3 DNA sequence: TGTGCCAGCAGCTTGTCTTTGAGGGCAGCGCAAGAGACCCAGTACTTC.

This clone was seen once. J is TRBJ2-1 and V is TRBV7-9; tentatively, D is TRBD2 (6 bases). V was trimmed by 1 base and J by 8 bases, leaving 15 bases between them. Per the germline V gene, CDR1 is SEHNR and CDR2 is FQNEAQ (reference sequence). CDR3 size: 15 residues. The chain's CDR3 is CASSLVPSGGDEQFF. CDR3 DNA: TGTGCCAGCAGCTTAGTTCCCAGCGGAGGGGATGAGCAGTTCTTC.

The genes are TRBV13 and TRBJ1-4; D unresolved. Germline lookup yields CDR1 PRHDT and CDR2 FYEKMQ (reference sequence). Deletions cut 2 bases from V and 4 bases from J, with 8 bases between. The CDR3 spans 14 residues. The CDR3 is CASSLSQINEKLFF. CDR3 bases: TGTGCCAGCAGCTTAAGCCAAATTAATGAAAAACTGTTTTTT.

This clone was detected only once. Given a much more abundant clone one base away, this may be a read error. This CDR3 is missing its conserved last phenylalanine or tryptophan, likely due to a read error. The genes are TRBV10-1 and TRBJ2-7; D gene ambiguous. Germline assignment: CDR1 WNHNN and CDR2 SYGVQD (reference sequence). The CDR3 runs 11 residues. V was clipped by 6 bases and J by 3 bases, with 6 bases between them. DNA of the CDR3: TGCGCCAGCAGCCACAGCTACGAGCAGTACCTC. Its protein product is CASSHSYEQYL.

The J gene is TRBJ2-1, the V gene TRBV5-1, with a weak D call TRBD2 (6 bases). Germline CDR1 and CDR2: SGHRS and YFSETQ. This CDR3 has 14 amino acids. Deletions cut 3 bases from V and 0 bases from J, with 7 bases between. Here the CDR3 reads CASSSGGSYNEQFF. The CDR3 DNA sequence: TGCGCCAGCAGCTCCGGGGGCTCCTACAATGAGCAGTTCTTC.

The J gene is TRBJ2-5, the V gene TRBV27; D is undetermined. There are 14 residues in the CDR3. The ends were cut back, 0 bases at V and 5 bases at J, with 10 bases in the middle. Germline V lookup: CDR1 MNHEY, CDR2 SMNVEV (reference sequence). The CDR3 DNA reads TGTGCCAGCAGTTTATCGGAGTCCACGGAGACCCAGTACTTC. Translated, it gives CASSLSESTETQYF.

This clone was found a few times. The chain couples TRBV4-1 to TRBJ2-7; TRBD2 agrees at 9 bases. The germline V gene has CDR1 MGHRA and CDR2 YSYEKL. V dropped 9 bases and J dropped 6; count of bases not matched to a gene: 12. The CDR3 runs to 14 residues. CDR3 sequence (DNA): TGCGCCAGTCGACCGGGACTAGCCCTGAGCGAGCAGTACTTC. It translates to CASRPGLALSEQYF.

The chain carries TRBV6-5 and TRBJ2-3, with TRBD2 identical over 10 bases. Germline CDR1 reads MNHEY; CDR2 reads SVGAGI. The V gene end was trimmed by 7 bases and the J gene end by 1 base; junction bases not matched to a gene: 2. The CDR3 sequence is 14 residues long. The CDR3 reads CASKGLAGTDTQYF. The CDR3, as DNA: TGTGCCAGCAAAGGACTAGCGGGCACAGATACGCAGTATTTT.

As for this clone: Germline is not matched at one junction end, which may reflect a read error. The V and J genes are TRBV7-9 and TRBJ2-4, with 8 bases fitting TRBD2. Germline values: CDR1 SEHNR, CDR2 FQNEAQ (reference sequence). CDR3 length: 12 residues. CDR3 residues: CASSLGVAGPRF. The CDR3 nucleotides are TGTGCCAGCAGCTTAGGTGTAGCGGGACCCCGCTTC.

CDR3 sequence reads: CASTTSTGFDQPQHF. The CDR3 coding sequence is TGTGCCAGCACTACTTCGACAGGGTTCGATCAGCCCCAGCATTTT. V is TRBV2 and J is TRBJ1-5; 7 positions match TRBD1. The CDR3 length is 15 residues. Losses at the gene ends were 7 bases for V and 5 bases for J; bases not matched to a gene: 11. CDR1 and CDR2 from the germline V gene are SNHLY and FYNNEI.

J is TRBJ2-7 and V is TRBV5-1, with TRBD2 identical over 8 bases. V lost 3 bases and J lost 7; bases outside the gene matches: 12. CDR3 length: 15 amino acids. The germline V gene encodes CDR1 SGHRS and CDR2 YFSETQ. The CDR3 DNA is TGCGCCAGCAGCTACGACTTTAGCGGGGTCTTAGAGCAGTACTTC. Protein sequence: CASSYDFSGVLEQYF.

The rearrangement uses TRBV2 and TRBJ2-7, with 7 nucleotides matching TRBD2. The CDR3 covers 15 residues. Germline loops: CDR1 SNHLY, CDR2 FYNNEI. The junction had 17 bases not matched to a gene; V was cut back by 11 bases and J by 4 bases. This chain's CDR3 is CALLLAAGSHYEQYF. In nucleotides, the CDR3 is TGTGCCTTGCTGCTAGCGGCCGGATCCCATTACGAGCAGTACTTC.

CDR3 sequence: CASSSQFLSNTEAFF. The CDR3 nucleotides are TGTGCCAGCAGTAGCCAGTTCCTGTCGAACACTGAAGCTTTCTTT. The J gene is TRBJ1-1, the V gene TRBV7-6; D gene uncertain. The CDR3 loop spans 15 amino acids. V was pared by 6 bases and J by 1 base, with 15 bases between. The germline CDR1 and CDR2 sequences are SGHVS and FNYEAQ.

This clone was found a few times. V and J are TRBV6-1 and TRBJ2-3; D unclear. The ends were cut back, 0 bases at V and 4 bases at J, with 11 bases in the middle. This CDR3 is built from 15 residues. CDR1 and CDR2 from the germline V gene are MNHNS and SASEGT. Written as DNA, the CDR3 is TGTGCCAGCAGTGAAGCAGTAGGTGGACCAGATACGCAGTATTTT. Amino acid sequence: CASSEAVGGPDTQYF.

CDR3 bases: TGTGCCAGCAGTCGAAACACAGGTTCCTCTGGAAACACCATATATTTT. Translation: CASSRNTGSSGNTIYF. This rearrangement joins TRBV27 to TRBJ1-3; possible D gene TRBD1, 5 bases. Trimming shortened V by 5 bases and J by 0 bases, and 14 bases separated the two germline ends. The CDR3 runs 16 residues. Germline loops: CDR1 MNHEY, CDR2 SMNVEV (reference sequence).

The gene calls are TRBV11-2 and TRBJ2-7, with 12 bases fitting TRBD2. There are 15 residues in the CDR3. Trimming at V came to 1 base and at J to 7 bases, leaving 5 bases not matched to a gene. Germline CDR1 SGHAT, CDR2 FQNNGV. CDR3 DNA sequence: TGTGCCAGCAGCTTAGGGACTAGCGGGATAAGGGAGCAGTACTTC. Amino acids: CASSLGTSGIREQYF.

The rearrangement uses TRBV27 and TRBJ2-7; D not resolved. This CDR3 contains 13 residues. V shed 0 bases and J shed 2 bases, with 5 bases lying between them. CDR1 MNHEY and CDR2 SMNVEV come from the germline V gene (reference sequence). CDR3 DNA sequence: TGTGCCAGCAGTTTATCGAGTGCCTACGAGCAGTACTTC. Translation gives CASSLSSAYEQYF.

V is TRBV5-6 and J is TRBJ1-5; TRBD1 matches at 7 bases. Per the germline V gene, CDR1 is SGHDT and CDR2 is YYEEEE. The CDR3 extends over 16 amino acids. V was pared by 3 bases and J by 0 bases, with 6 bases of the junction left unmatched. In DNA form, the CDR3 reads TGTGCCAGCAGCTCAGGGACAGCCCATAGCAATCAGCCCCAGCATTTT. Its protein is CASSSGTAHSNQPQHF.

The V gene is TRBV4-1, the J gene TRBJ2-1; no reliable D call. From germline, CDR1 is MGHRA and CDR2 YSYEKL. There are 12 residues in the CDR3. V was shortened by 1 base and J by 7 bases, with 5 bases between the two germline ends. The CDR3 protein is CASSQVVNEQFF. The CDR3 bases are TGCGCCAGCAGCCAAGTAGTAAATGAGCAGTTCTTC.

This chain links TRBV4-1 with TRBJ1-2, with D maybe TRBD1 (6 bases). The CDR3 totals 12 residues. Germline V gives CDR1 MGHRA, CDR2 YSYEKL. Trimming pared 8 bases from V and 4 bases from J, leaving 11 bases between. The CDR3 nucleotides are TGCGCCAGCGCCCAGGGGAGCTATGGCTACACCTTC. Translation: CASAQGSYGYTF.

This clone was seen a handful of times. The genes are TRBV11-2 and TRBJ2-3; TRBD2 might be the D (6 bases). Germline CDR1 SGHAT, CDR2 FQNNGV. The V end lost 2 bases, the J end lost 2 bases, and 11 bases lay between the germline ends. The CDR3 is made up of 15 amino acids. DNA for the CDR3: TGTGCCAGCAGCTTACGGCTAGCGAACACAGATACGCAGTATTTT. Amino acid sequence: CASSLRLANTDTQYF.